This note documents a single T cell receptor beta chain sequence. This CDR3 is 14 amino acids long. The germline CDR1 and CDR2 sequences are MNHEY and SVGAGI. V shed 6 bases and J 2 bases; nucleotides not matched to a gene: 4. These data are taken from a study of T cell responses to AZD1222 COVID-19 vaccine. TCRdb keeps only in-frame clones here, not all; method: immunoSEQ multiplex PCR. Here the sample spans 95,000 to 150,000 clones, 90% being singletons. The sequence derives from an adult in good health. The sample here was peripheral blood, taken on day 0 of AZD1222 vaccination. The gene calls are TRBV6-5 and TRBJ1-3; 7 bases fit TRBD1. The CDR3 nucleotides read TGTGCCAGCAGGCTGACAGGGACTGGAAACACCATATATTTT. This encodes CASRLTGTGNTIYF.